This section outlines one T cell receptor beta chain sequence together with its context. Antigen: not known. Trimming left V 5 bases short and J 1 base short, with 17 bases between. Germline V CDR1 and CDR2: SEHNR, FQNEAQ (reference sequence). The CDR3 is 16 residues long. Profiled with immunoSEQ multiplex PCR; TCRdb holds only in-frame clones, not every one. Of around 26,000 clones listed, about 73% are singletons. Once cultured for roughly 10 days, the cells underwent separation to obtain CD4+ T cells. This specimen comes from a study of vaccination effects on CD4 cells after COVID-19. The sequence came from a human donor who received a COVID-19 vaccine. This sample comprised CD4+ T cells from PBMCs cultured without peptide, obtained before COVID-19 vaccination. The rearrangement joins TRBV7-9 to TRBJ1-1; D perhaps matches TRBD1 (6 bases). In DNA form, the CDR3 reads TGTGCCAGCAGCCCCTTATTGACAGGTGGGAACACTGAAGCTTTCTTT. This translates into CASSPLLTGGNTEAFF.